This TCR beta chain was recorded in a study of blood T cell repertoires in COVID-19. CDR3 size: 15 residues. The germline CDR1 and CDR2 sequences are SGHRS and YFSETQ. V lost 1 base and J 8 bases, leaving 15 bases between the germline ends. Data came from immunoSEQ multiplex PCR; TCRdb stores just in-frame clones and leaves some out. Altogether roughly 30,000 clones are present, 80% to 90% being singletons, with the ten largest covering 10% to 15%. Sequencing was done on a sample of peripheral blood. This clonotype originated in a human donor in a cohort sampled during active COVID-19. The chain employs TRBV5-1 and TRBJ2-2; D remains ambiguous. CDR3 amino acids: CASSLYDWPTGELFF. The CDR3 DNA reads as TGCGCCAGCAGCTTGTACGACTGGCCGACTGGGGAGCTGTTTTTT. Combining the CDR3 with reference TRBV5-1 and TRBJ2-2 gives the whole variable domain KAGVTQTPRYLIKTRGQQVTLSCSPISGHRSVSWYQQTPGQGLQFLFEYFSETQRNKGNFPGRFSGRQFSNSRSEMNVSTLELGDSALYLCASSLYDWPTGELFFGEGSRLTVL.